The 17 T cell receptor beta chains presented below share a single source sample, sequenced in a study of T cell responses to AZD1222 COVID-19 vaccine. The repertoire was sequenced with immunoSEQ multiplex PCR; TCRdb's copy has only in-frame clones and lacks some. The repertoire holds roughly 97,000 clones, with around nine tenths as singletons. The sequenced sample was peripheral blood, obtained on day 0 of AZD1222 vaccination. The origin of the receptors is an adult in good health.

The V gene is TRBV5-1, the J gene TRBJ2-7; 8 positions agree with TRBD2. CDR1 and CDR2 from the germline V gene are SGHRS and YFSETQ. V shed 4 bases, J shed 7 bases, and the junction held 16 bases outside the gene matches. This CDR3 region has 16 residues. CDR3: CASSRQSGRAGWEQYF. CDR3 nucleotide sequence: TGCGCCAGCAGCCGACAAAGCGGGAGAGCCGGGTGGGAGCAGTACTTC.

The genes are TRBV7-3 and TRBJ2-1; unclear D gene. CDR1 is SGHTA, CDR2 FQGTGA, per germline. V was pared by 1 base and J by 6 bases, with 4 bases between. This CDR3 is 12 amino acids long. This chain's CDR3 is CASSLNSNEQFF. In DNA, the CDR3 is TGTGCCAGCAGCTTAAACTCCAATGAGCAGTTCTTC.

The J gene is TRBJ1-1, the V gene TRBV6-2 or TRBV6-3; 8 bases are a match to TRBD1. This CDR3 has 14 residues. The germline V gene has CDR1 MNHEY and CDR2 SVGEGT. Trimming at V came to 2 bases and at J to 5 bases, leaving 4 bases not matched to a gene. The CDR3 here is CASSYRTGRTEAFF. CDR3 in DNA: TGTGCCAGCAGTTACCGGACAGGGCGGACTGAAGCTTTCTTT.

A few counts support this clone. This rearrangement joins TRBV19 to TRBJ2-2; 8 bases are shared with TRBD1. After removal of 0 bases from V and 6 bases from J, the junction contained 12 bases not matched to a gene. This CDR3 comprises 18 residues. Per germline, CDR1 LNHDA and CDR2 SQIVND (reference sequence). The CDR3 sequence is CASSIDRQGAIVAGELFF. CDR3 in DNA: TGTGCCAGTAGTATAGACCGCCAGGGGGCGATTGTGGCCGGGGAGCTGTTTTTT. The full variable domain, its missing parts supplied by reference TRBV19 and TRBJ2-2, is DGGITQSPKYLFRKEGQNVTLSCEQNLNHDAMYWYRQDPGQGLRLIYYSQIVNDFQKGDIAEGYSVSREKKESFPLTVTSAQKNPTAFYLCASSIDRQGAIVAGELFFGEGSRLTVL.

This clone was detected once. V is TRBV6-2 or TRBV6-3 and J is TRBJ2-2, with D perhaps matching TRBD1 (5 bases). In germline, CDR1 is MNHEY, CDR2 SVGEGT. The CDR3 is 16 amino acids. V lost 4 bases to trimming and J lost 0 bases, with 12 bases between them. CDR3 region: CASSFDSPSNTGELFF. The CDR3 DNA follows: TGTGCCAGCAGTTTCGACAGCCCCTCGAACACCGGGGAGCTGTTTTTT.

The chain links TRBV6-2 or TRBV6-3 to TRBJ2-3; perhaps TRBD1 as D (6 bases). The CDR3 is 14 residues long. The ends were cut back, 5 bases at V and 4 bases at J, with 13 bases in the middle. Germline V gene lookup returns CDR1 MNHEY and CDR2 SVGEGT. The DNA of the CDR3 is TGTGCCAGCAGTATAGGACAGAAGGCAGATACGCAGTATTTT. It yields the protein CASSIGQKADTQYF.

This clone was observed a single time. The V gene is TRBV7-2, the J gene TRBJ1-3; the D is unclear. The CDR3 has 16 residues. V lost 1 base, J lost 0 bases, and 10 bases lay in between. Germline V gene lookup returns CDR1 SGHTA and CDR2 FQGNSA. In nucleotides, the CDR3 is TGTGCCAGCAGCTTAGTTCCGACGTCCTCTGGAAACACCATATATTTT. Translated, it gives CASSLVPTSSGNTIYF.

The V call is TRBV4-3, the J call TRBJ1-5, with a weak D call TRBD1 (5 bases). Trimming pared 3 bases from V and 7 bases from J, leaving 19 bases between. Germline values: CDR1 LGHNA, CDR2 YSLEER. This CDR3 is 16 amino acids long. This CDR3 is CASSQSNNLGVQPQHF. In DNA form, the CDR3 reads TGCGCCAGCAGCCAGTCGAATAATTTGGGGGTCCAGCCCCAGCATTTT.

This clone occurred once. J is TRBJ1-4 and V is TRBV15; 7 nucleotides match TRBD1. Trimming cost V 3 bases and J 8 bases; bases outside gene matches: 12. Germline V gene data show CDR1 as LNHNV and CDR2 as YYDKDF (reference sequence). The CDR3 covers 16 residues. The CDR3 here is CATSRVKNRGGEKLFF. The CDR3 nucleotides read TGTGCCACCAGCAGGGTGAAGAACAGGGGAGGCGAAAAACTGTTTTTT.

V usage is TRBV9 and J usage is TRBJ1-1, with D unresolved. The V end was cut by 2 bases, the J end by 1 base, with 12 bases between. Germline V gene sequence: CDR1 SGDLS, CDR2 YYNGEE. This CDR3 region has 15 residues. Written as DNA, the CDR3 is TGTGCCAGCAGCGTCTCACCGGAGACGAACACTGAAGCTTTCTTT. Its protein is CASSVSPETNTEAFF. Together with reference TRBV9 and TRBJ1-1, the CDR3 gives the full variable domain: DSGVTQTPKHLITATGQRVTLRCSPRSGDLSVYWYQQSLDQGLQFLIQYYNGEERAKGNILERFSAQQFPDLHSELNLSSLELGDSALYFCASSVSPETNTEAFFGQGTRLTVV.

V is TRBV19 and J is TRBJ2-5; D ambiguous. This CDR3 has 13 residues. Deletions cut 5 bases from V and 0 bases from J, with 7 bases between. CDR1 is LNHDA, CDR2 SQIVND, per germline (reference sequence). The CDR3 DNA is TGTGCCAGTAGTCCTGAGTACCAAGAGACCCAGTACTTC. It is translated as CASSPEYQETQYF.

This chain joins TRBV7-9 and TRBJ1-4; 7 bases map to TRBD1. The CDR3 is 14 amino acids. Germline V CDR1 and CDR2: SEHNR, FQNEAQ (reference sequence). V trimming: 5 bases; J trimming: 4 bases; junction bases outside the gene matches: 4. CDR3 region: CASSPGQYNEKLFF. The CDR3, as DNA: TGTGCCAGCAGCCCGGGACAGTATAATGAAAAACTGTTTTTT.

The rearrangement uses TRBV29-1 and TRBJ2-1, with 10 nucleotides matching TRBD2. The CDR3 runs 17 residues. Germline trimming cut 3 bases from V and 2 bases from J; bases unmatched to any gene: 10. Germline V gives CDR1 SQVTM, CDR2 ANQGSEA. The CDR3 is CSVDASGRLGAYNEQFF. The CDR3 DNA sequence: TGCAGCGTTGACGCTAGCGGGAGACTAGGGGCCTACAATGAGCAGTTCTTC.

J is TRBJ1-2 and V is TRBV19, with a possible D match to TRBD1 (5 bases). Looked up from germline, CDR1 is LNHDA and CDR2 is SQIVND (reference sequence). This CDR3 has 12 residues. V dropped 8 bases and J dropped 3 bases, with 10 bases sitting between them. CDR3 sequence: CASRDPHYGYTF. CDR3 coding DNA: TGTGCCAGTCGGGACCCGCACTATGGCTACACCTTC.

In its sample, this clone was seen a few times. The V and J genes are TRBV4-1 and TRBJ2-7; TRBD1 aligns across 8 bases. The V gene's germline CDR1 is MGHRA and CDR2 YSYEKL. The length of the CDR3 is 15 residues. V dropped 4 bases and J dropped 0; count of bases not matched to a gene: 5. The CDR3 DNA sequence: TGCGCCAGCAGCCTGCGGACAGGGTCCTCCTACGAGCAGTACTTC. It encodes CASSLRTGSSYEQYF.

The rearrangement joins TRBV28 to TRBJ1-4, with D possibly being TRBD1 (5 bases). The CDR3 loop spans 15 amino acids. CDR1 is MDHEN and CDR2 is SYDVKM in the germline V gene. V lost 3 bases and J 7 bases, leaving 15 bases between the germline ends. In DNA, the CDR3 is TGTGCCAGCAGTTTCCAGAGGGGAGGATTTGAAAAACTGTTTTTT. Translation gives CASSFQRGGFEKLFF.

The genes are TRBV28 and TRBJ2-1, with TRBD1 matching 9 bases. Per germline, CDR1 MDHEN and CDR2 SYDVKM. CDR3 length: 15 residues. V gave up 7 bases and J gave up 7 bases; unmatched junction bases: 11. CDR3 protein: CASISLTGGGNEQFF. CDR3 in DNA: TGTGCCAGCATAAGTTTGACAGGGGGAGGAAATGAGCAGTTCTTC.